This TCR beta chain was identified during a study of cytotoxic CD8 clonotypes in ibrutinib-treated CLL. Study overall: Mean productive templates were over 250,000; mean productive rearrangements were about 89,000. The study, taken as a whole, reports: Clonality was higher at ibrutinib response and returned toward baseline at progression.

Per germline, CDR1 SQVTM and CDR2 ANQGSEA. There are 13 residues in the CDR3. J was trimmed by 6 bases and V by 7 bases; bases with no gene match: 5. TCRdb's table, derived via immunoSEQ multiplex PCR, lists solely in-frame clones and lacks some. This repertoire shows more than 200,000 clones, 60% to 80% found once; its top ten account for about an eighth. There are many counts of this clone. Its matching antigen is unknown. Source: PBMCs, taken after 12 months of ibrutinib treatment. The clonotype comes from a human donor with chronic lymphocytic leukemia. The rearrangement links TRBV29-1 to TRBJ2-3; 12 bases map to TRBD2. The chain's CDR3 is CSASGLAGDTQYF. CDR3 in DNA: TGCAGCGCGTCAGGACTAGCGGGGGATACGCAGTATTTT.